A single T cell receptor (beta chain) is shown here with its context. The antigen remains unidentified. TCRdb reprocessed the 5' RACE reads and stores each CDR3 protein as one record, lacking DNA. This repertoire includes 500,000 to 700,000 distinct CDR3 sequences. The data belong to a study of T cells expressing NK-cell markers. As for the study in general: Most of the eight sequenced donors were HCMV-seropositive; one was seronegative.

Findings and caveats of the study: The CD3+CD56-NKG2C+ fraction was also led by these clonotypes in a few donors. About six of the donors carried dominant NKG2C+ clonotypes that took up about 1.0-7.5% of their CD8+ T cells.

Sequenced: blood T cells: a sorted CD56 or NKG2C T cell subset, CD4+ or CD8+ T cells, or bulk PBMC T cells (not recorded which). This TCR was recovered from a man aged 18 to 29 in good health.

CDR3 region: CASSPPGAPNYGYTF. The chain carries TRBV5-1 and TRBJ1-2; with no DNA, the TCRdb D assignment of TRBD1 cannot be verified. The CDR3 contains 15 residues. CDR1 is SGHRS, CDR2 YFSETQ, per germline.